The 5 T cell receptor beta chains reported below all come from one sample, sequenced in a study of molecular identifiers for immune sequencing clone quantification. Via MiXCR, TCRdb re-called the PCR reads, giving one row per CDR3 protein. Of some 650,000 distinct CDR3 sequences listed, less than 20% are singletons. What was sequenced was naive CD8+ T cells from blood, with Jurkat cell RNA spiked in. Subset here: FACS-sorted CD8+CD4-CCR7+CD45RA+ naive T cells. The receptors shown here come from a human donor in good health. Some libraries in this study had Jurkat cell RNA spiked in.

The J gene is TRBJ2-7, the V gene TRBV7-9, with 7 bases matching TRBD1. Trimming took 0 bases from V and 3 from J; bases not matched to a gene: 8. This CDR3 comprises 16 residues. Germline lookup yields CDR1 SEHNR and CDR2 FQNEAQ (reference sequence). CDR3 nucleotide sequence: TGTGCCAGCAGCTTAGCGGGATCACAGGGGCTCTACGAGCAGTACTTC. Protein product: CASSLAGSQGLYEQYF.

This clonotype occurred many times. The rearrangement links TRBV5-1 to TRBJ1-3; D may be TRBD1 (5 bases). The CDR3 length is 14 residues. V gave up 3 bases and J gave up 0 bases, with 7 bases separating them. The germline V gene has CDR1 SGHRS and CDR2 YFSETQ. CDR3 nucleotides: TGCGCCAGCAGCTACGACAGCTCTGGAAACACCATATATTTT. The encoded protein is CASSYDSSGNTIYF. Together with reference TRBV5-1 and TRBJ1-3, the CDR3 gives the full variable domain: KAGVTQTPRYLIKTRGQQVTLSCSPISGHRSVSWYQQTPGQGLQFLFEYFSETQRNKGNFPGRFSGRQFSNSRSEMNVSTLELGDSALYLCASSYDSSGNTIYFGEGSWLTVV.

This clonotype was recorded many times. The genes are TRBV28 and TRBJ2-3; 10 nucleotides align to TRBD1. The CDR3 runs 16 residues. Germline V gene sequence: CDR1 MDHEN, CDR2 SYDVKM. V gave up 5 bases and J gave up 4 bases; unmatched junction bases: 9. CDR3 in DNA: TGTGCCAGCAGTCCCCAGACAGGGGGCATGGCAGATACGCAGTATTTT. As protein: CASSPQTGGMADTQYF. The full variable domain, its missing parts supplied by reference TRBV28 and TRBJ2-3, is DVKVTQSSRYLVKRTGEKVFLECVQDMDHENMFWYRQDPGLGLRLIYFSYDVKMKEKGDIPEGYSVSREKKERFSLILESASTNQTSMYLCASSPQTGGMADTQYFGPGTRLTVL.

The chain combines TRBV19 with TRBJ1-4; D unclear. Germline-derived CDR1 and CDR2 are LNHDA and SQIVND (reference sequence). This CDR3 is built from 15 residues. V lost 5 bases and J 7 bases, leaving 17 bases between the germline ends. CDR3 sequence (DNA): TGTGCCAGTAGTGTCCCGGACGGGCTGAGTGAAAAACTGTTTTTT. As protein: CASSVPDGLSEKLFF.

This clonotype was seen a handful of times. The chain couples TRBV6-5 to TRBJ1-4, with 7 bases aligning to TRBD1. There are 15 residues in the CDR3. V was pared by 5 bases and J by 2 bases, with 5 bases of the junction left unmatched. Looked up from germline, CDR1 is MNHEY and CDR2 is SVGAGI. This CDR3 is CASSDRASTNEKLFF. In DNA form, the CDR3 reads TGTGCCAGCAGTGACAGGGCCTCGACTAATGAAAAACTGTTTTTT.